This T cell receptor (beta chain) was recorded in a study of blood T cells in healthy people across ages. Study-level points and caveats: Estimated diversity, derived from one million T cells, was regarded as an underestimate. Long-lived donors exceeded aged donors in naive CD4+ cells and diversity. Significant beta diversity loss was already apparent by age approximately 37, declining roughly linearly.

PCR was performed a second time for roughly 7 to 12 cycles using a sample-barcoded 5' primer and a J-beta primer mix. All samples gave at least 2.5 million CDR3-containing paired-end reads. TCRdb re-analysed the 5' RACE reads in MiXCR, keeping a single row per CDR3 protein. The sample records hundreds of thousands of distinct CDR3 sequences, more than 40% being singletons. The CDR3 extends over 15 amino acids. Germline V gives CDR1 ENHRY, CDR2 SYGVKD. The V end was cut by 4 bases, the J end by 2 bases, with 12 bases between. This clonotype was picked up a small number of times. Antigen unknown. This TCR derives from a man aged 60 to 69 in good health. Source material: blood. The rearrangement uses TRBV10-3 and TRBJ2-1; a weak D match, TRBD2 (5 bases). CDR3 DNA: TGTGCCATCAGTGGTTCGACGGGAACCTACAATGAGCAGTTCTTC. It translates to CAISGSTGTYNEQFF.